Below, 15 T cell receptor beta chains from the same sample are listed, as sequenced in a study of CD8 T cells in Susac syndrome. Reverse transcription of about 0.5 to 1 ug RNA used random hexamers. TCRdb passed the immunoSEQ multiplex PCR reads through MiXCR, listing each CDR3 protein once. Seen here are some 150,000 distinct CDR3 sequences, around 96% observed once, and the top ten hold around 0.21%. Sequences were obtained from CD8+ T cells from PBMCs. The receptor source for this set is a human donor with multiple sclerosis.

The rearrangement joins TRBV7-9 to TRBJ1-5, with 7 bases identical to TRBD1. The CDR3 is 18 residues long. Germline values: CDR1 SEHNR, CDR2 FQNEAQ (reference sequence). V lost 11 bases, J lost 0 bases, and 19 bases stayed unmatched. The CDR3 bases are TGTGCCCCCCCGGGAGTCAGGGGGGGAAACCCTAGCAATCAGCCCCAGCATTTT. Its protein is CAPPGVRGGNPSNQPQHF.

The V call is TRBV7-9, the J call TRBJ2-1; tentatively, D is TRBD1 (6 bases). The V end was cut by 5 bases, the J end by 12 bases, with 14 bases between. The CDR3 is 12 residues long. Per germline, CDR1 SEHNR and CDR2 FQNEAQ (reference sequence). CDR3 in DNA: TGTGCCAGCAGCAACTCCGGGACAAGGCAGTTCTTC. As protein: CASSNSGTRQFF. Full variable domain (missing parts from reference TRBV7-9 and TRBJ2-1): DTGVSQNPRHKITKRGQNVTFRCDPISEHNRLYWYRQTLGQGPEFLTYFQNEAQLEKSRLLSDRFSAERPKGSFSTLEIQRTEQGDSAMYLCASSNSGTRQFFGPGTRLTVL.

The chain links TRBV7-9 to TRBJ2-7; D is possibly TRBD2 (5 bases). CDR1 is SEHNR and CDR2 is FQNEAQ in the germline V gene (reference sequence). Trimming cost V 1 base and J 3 bases, with 13 bases left between them. The CDR3 runs 15 residues. The CDR3 reads CASSLGLALDYEQYF. CDR3 bases: TGTGCCAGCAGCTTAGGGCTAGCTTTGGACTACGAGCAGTACTTC.

The V gene is TRBV2, the J gene TRBJ2-7; maybe TRBD1 (6 bases). The V gene's germline CDR1 is SNHLY and CDR2 FYNNEI. This CDR3 has 12 residues. The V and J ends lost 6 bases and 3 bases respectively, with 9 bases between them. The CDR3 region has the DNA TGTGCCAGCAGGGGACAAGACTACGAGCAGTACTTC. Translated, it gives CASRGQDYEQYF. Full variable domain (rest looked up from reference TRBV2 and TRBJ2-7): EPEVTQTPSHQVTQMGQEVILRCVPISNHLYFYWYRQILGQKVEFLVSFYNNEISEKSEIFDDQFSVERPDGSNFTLKIRSTKLEDSAMYFCASRGQDYEQYFGPGTRLTVT.

The CDR3 region has the DNA TGTGCCAGCAGCCAAGGTCTTACGACTCGCAATGAGCAGTTCTTC. It specifies CASSQGLTTRNEQFF. The rearrangement uses TRBV3-1 and TRBJ2-1, with D hard to call. Germline V gene sequence: CDR1 LGHDT, CDR2 YNNKEL (reference sequence). V lost 1 base and J 6 bases, leaving 13 bases between the germline ends. This CDR3 comprises 15 residues.

The chain combines TRBV4-2 with TRBJ2-1; no clear D. Germline CDR1 reads LGHNA; CDR2 reads YNFKEQ. V was pared by 0 bases and J by 8 bases, with 11 bases between. CDR3 length: 14 amino acids. CDR3 sequence (DNA): TGTGCCAGCAGCCAAGATATGTTGGGCGATGAGCAGTTCTTC. This sequence encodes CASSQDMLGDEQFF.

The V and J genes are TRBV20-1 and TRBJ2-1, with D possibly matching TRBD1 (5 bases). CDR1 is DFQATT, CDR2 SNEGSKA, per germline (reference sequence). This CDR3 is 14 amino acids long. Between the trimmed V and J ends, which lost 0 bases and 8 bases, there was a span of 14 bases. The CDR3 sequence is CSAREGLTGDEQFF. The CDR3 coding sequence is TGCAGTGCTAGAGAGGGGCTAACTGGGGATGAGCAGTTCTTC.

V gene TRBV20-1 combines with J gene TRBJ1-5, with D possibly matching TRBD1 (6 bases). This CDR3 has 17 amino acids. Germline V gene sequence: CDR1 DFQATT, CDR2 SNEGSKA (reference sequence). Trimming took 5 bases from V and 1 from J, leaving 21 bases between them. CDR3 protein: CSAGASGGTGSNQPQHF. As DNA, the CDR3 is TGCAGTGCTGGGGCAAGTGGGGGCACGGGGAGCAATCAGCCCCAGCATTTT.

The V call is TRBV19, the J call TRBJ2-7; D call uncertain. There are 13 residues in the CDR3. CDR1 LNHDA and CDR2 SQIVND come from the germline V gene (reference sequence). V lost 5 bases and J lost 3, with 11 bases in between. CDR3 loop: CASSQSLYYEQYF. CDR3 coding DNA: TGTGCCAGTAGTCAAAGCTTGTACTACGAGCAGTACTTC. The entire variable domain, with the rest obtained from reference TRBV19 and TRBJ2-7, is as follows: DGGITQSPKYLFRKEGQNVTLSCEQNLNHDAMYWYRQDPGQGLRLIYYSQIVNDFQKGDIAEGYSVSREKKESFPLTVTSAQKNPTAFYLCASSQSLYYEQYFGPGTRLTVT.

CDR3 loop: CASSIRGTAHLEAFF. The CDR3 nucleotides read TGTGCCAGTAGTATAAGGGGGACGGCTCACTTGGAAGCTTTCTTT. V usage is TRBV19 and J usage is TRBJ1-1; possible D gene TRBD1, 6 bases. V was cut by 2 bases and J by 8 bases, with 18 bases left in between. In germline, CDR1 is LNHDA, CDR2 SQIVND (reference sequence). The CDR3 runs 15 residues.

The V call is TRBV19, the J call TRBJ1-1; possibly TRBD1 for D (5 bases). Germline assignment: CDR1 LNHDA and CDR2 SQIVND (reference sequence). The ends were cut back, 3 bases at V and 6 bases at J, with 17 bases in the middle. The CDR3 is 15 residues long. CDR3 DNA sequence: TGTGCCAGTAGTATCTGGGGCAGTGGTGGCTCTGAAGCTTTCTTT. It specifies CASSIWGSGGSEAFF.

The V gene is TRBV7-9, the J gene TRBJ1-2; possible D gene TRBD1, 5 bases. Germline lookup yields CDR1 SEHNR and CDR2 FQNEAQ (reference sequence). V dropped 10 bases and J dropped 4 bases, with 19 bases sitting between them. The CDR3 sequence is 14 residues long. CDR3 amino acids: CATYEGEPFYGYTF. The CDR3 nucleotides read TGTGCCACGTACGAAGGGGAACCATTCTATGGCTACACCTTC. The full variable domain, its missing parts supplied by reference TRBV7-9 and TRBJ1-2, is DTGVSQNPRHKITKRGQNVTFRCDPISEHNRLYWYRQTLGQGPEFLTYFQNEAQLEKSRLLSDRFSAERPKGSFSTLEIQRTEQGDSAMYLCATYEGEPFYGYTFGSGTRLTVV.

The gene calls are TRBV19 and TRBJ1-1; perhaps TRBD1 as D (5 bases). Germline assignment: CDR1 LNHDA and CDR2 SQIVND (reference sequence). V was trimmed by 8 bases and J by 0 bases, leaving 22 bases between them. The CDR3 has 17 amino acids. Written as DNA, the CDR3 is TGTGCCAGTTCGTCGGGGCCACTCCGATCGATGAACACTGAAGCTTTCTTT. This codes for CASSSGPLRSMNTEAFF.

The V call is TRBV29-1, the J call TRBJ1-2; 7 nucleotides line up with TRBD1. This CDR3 has 17 residues. J was trimmed by 6 bases and V by 0 bases; bases with no gene match: 16. Germline CDR1 reads SQVTM; CDR2 reads ANQGSEA. CDR3 region: CSVEDPVSDRVVDGYTF. The DNA for the CDR3 is TGCAGCGTTGAAGACCCCGTTTCAGACAGGGTGGTTGATGGCTACACCTTC.

CDR3 amino acids: CSARDLKQGVTGAFF. The CDR3 DNA reads TGCAGTGCTAGAGATCTGAAACAGGGAGTAACCGGAGCTTTCTTT. J is TRBJ1-1 and V is TRBV20-1; D is perhaps TRBD1 (6 bases). The CDR3 is 15 residues long. The germline CDR1 and CDR2 sequences are DFQATT and SNEGSKA (reference sequence). Deletions cut 0 bases from V and 10 bases from J, with 21 bases between.